What follows are 19 T cell receptor beta chains derived from one specimen sequenced in a study of Ad26.COV2.S vaccination and SARS-CoV-2 variants. As for treatment: 15 to 20 received Ad26.COV2.S at low or high dose, single or two shots; roughly 5 received placebo; per-sample allocation not given. Samples analyzed were those drawn on day 63 after the first vaccine or placebo injection. The table came from immunoSEQ multiplex PCR; TCRdb's copy has only in-frame clones and leaves some out. The table shows over 300,000 clones, with roughly four fifths occurring only once. The sequencing used peripheral blood, collected in a trial of Ad26.COV2.S vaccine versus placebo. The origin of the receptors is a person between 18 and 65 years old who received the Ad26.COV2.S COVID-19 vaccine or a placebo.

CDR3 amino acids: CATSGLQGAGYGTGELFF. The CDR3 bases are TGTGCCACCAGTGGTTTACAGGGGGCAGGCTATGGAACCGGGGAGCTGTTTTTT. This rearrangement joins TRBV24-1 to TRBJ2-2; 9 bases map to TRBD1. Germline V gene lookup returns CDR1 KGHDR and CDR2 SFDVKD. There are 18 residues in the CDR3. The ends lost 5 bases at V and 5 bases at J; junction bases unmatched: 14.

This chain joins TRBV2 and TRBJ2-5; D remains unclear. This CDR3 has 14 residues. Trimming took off 4 bases at V and 1 base at J, with 10 bases between the two ends. The germline gives CDR1 SNHLY, CDR2 FYNNEI. The CDR3 loop reads CASSARPGQETQYF. In nucleotides, the CDR3 is TGTGCCAGCAGTGCCCGGCCGGGCCAAGAGACCCAGTACTTC.

The chain couples TRBV5-1 to TRBJ2-7; D uncertain. CDR3 length: 14 amino acids. V was clipped by 0 bases and J by 4 bases, with 11 bases between them. Germline V lookup: CDR1 SGHRS, CDR2 YFSETQ. The CDR3 is CASSLVVSSYEQYF. Here the CDR3 DNA reads TGCGCCAGCAGCTTGGTAGTTAGCAGTTACGAGCAGTACTTC.

With regard to this clone: The junction does not match germline at one end; this may be a read error. The chain uses TRBV5-5 and TRBJ1-4; D is uncertain. Germline assignment: CDR1 SGHKS and CDR2 YYEKEE (reference sequence). The CDR3 is 13 residues long. As DNA, the CDR3 is TGTGCCAGCCGGGCTTCGGTTAAGGAAAGACTGTTTTTT. This encodes CASRASVKERLFF.

This clone was picked up one time. The rearrangement uses TRBV29-1 and TRBJ2-4, with 7 bases fitting TRBD1. The CDR3 is 13 amino acids. Germline CDR1 SQVTM, CDR2 ANQGSEA. The V gene end was trimmed by 1 base and the J gene end by 8 bases; junction bases not matched to a gene: 5. The CDR3 coding sequence is TGCAGCGTTGAAGTGGGTCAGGGGGACATTCAGTACTTC. Amino acid sequence: CSVEVGQGDIQYF.

The V call is TRBV7-9, the J call TRBJ2-7; 10 bases map to TRBD1. V was clipped by 5 bases and J by 5 bases; unmatched bases: 9. CDR3 length: 15 residues. The V gene's germline CDR1 is SEHNR and CDR2 FQNEAQ (reference sequence). CDR3 sequence (DNA): TGTGCCAGCAGCCCTACGGACAGGGGGATCAACGAGCAGTACTTC. Translated: CASSPTDRGINEQYF. Based on the CDR3 plus reference TRBV7-9 and TRBJ2-7, the full variable domain is DTGVSQNPRHKITKRGQNVTFRCDPISEHNRLYWYRQTLGQGPEFLTYFQNEAQLEKSRLLSDRFSAERPKGSFSTLEIQRTEQGDSAMYLCASSPTDRGINEQYFGPGTRLTVT.

V and J are TRBV7-3 and TRBJ2-2; 9 positions agree with TRBD2. Germline CDR1 SGHTA, CDR2 FQGTGA. The CDR3 contains 16 residues. J gave up 2 bases and V 5 bases, and 6 bases lay outside the gene matches. CDR3 coding DNA: TGTGCCAGCAGCCCAGCGGGAGGCGGAAACACCGGGGAGCTGTTTTTT. Translation: CASSPAGGGNTGELFF.

This chain links TRBV5-5 with TRBJ1-1; the match to TRBD1 covers 10 bases. J was trimmed by 1 base and V by 0 bases; bases with no gene match: 6. The germline gives CDR1 SGHKS, CDR2 YYEKEE (reference sequence). This CDR3 is 17 amino acids long. This CDR3 is CASSLEVTGGANTEAFF. The CDR3 DNA reads as TGTGCCAGCAGCTTGGAAGTGACAGGGGGCGCGAACACTGAAGCTTTCTTT.

This clone came up a few times. The chain couples TRBV7-8 to TRBJ1-3, with D unclear. The CDR3 has 14 residues. The V gene's germline CDR1 is SGHVS and CDR2 FQNEAQ. Between the trimmed V and J ends, which lost 5 bases and 6 bases, there was a span of 14 bases. CDR3 amino acids: CASSRGRYQNTIYF. Written as DNA, the CDR3 is TGTGCCAGCAGCCGAGGAAGATATCAAAACACCATATATTTT.

This rearrangement joins TRBV19 to TRBJ2-7, with 7 positions matching TRBD1. The length of the CDR3 is 14 residues. Germline V lookup: CDR1 LNHDA, CDR2 SQIVND (reference sequence). V was clipped by 2 bases and J by 6 bases; unmatched bases: 7. As DNA, the CDR3 is TGTGCCAGTAGTATATACGAGGGGGCAGGCGAGCAGTACTTC. Translation: CASSIYEGAGEQYF.

This clone was seen only once. The chain is built from TRBV29-1 and TRBJ2-7; TRBD1 aligns across 9 bases. With 2 bases clipped from V and 2 bases from J, the junction kept 7 bases outside the gene matches. CDR3 length: 15 residues. Germline CDR1 reads SQVTM; CDR2 reads ANQGSEA. The CDR3 reads CSVERPDRGPYEQYF. DNA of the CDR3: TGCAGCGTTGAAAGGCCGGACAGGGGACCCTACGAGCAGTACTTC.

The V call is TRBV11-3, the J call TRBJ1-2; 11 positions match TRBD1. Germline V gene lookup returns CDR1 SGHNT and CDR2 YENEEA. V gave up 5 bases and J gave up 4 bases; unmatched junction bases: 3. The CDR3 consists of 14 residues. This CDR3 reads CASSNGQGAYGYTF. CDR3 nucleotide sequence: TGTGCCAGCAGCAATGGACAGGGGGCCTATGGCTACACCTTC.

The rearrangement links TRBV7-8 to TRBJ2-3; D is unclear. The CDR3 covers 13 residues. V lost 8 bases to trimming and J lost 0 bases, with 9 bases between them. Looked up from germline, CDR1 is SGHVS and CDR2 is FQNEAQ. The DNA of the CDR3 is TGTGCCAGCCAAAAGGCGAGCACAGATACGCAGTATTTT. This codes for CASQKASTDTQYF.

This chain connects TRBV19 to TRBJ1-6; D remains ambiguous. Germline V gene sequence: CDR1 LNHDA, CDR2 SQIVND (reference sequence). The CDR3 spans 17 residues. V lost 7 bases and J lost 0, with 16 bases in between. CDR3 protein: CASTDPLHSSYNSPLHF. Here the CDR3 DNA reads TGTGCCAGTACCGATCCCCTCCACAGCTCCTATAATTCACCCCTCCACTTT. Full variable domain (outside the CDR3, taken from reference TRBV19 and TRBJ1-6): DGGITQSPKYLFRKEGQNVTLSCEQNLNHDAMYWYRQDPGQGLRLIYYSQIVNDFQKGDIAEGYSVSREKKESFPLTVTSAQKNPTAFYLCASTDPLHSSYNSPLHFGNGTRLTVT.

This rearrangement joins TRBV11-3 to TRBJ2-1, with TRBD1 as a possible D gene (5 bases). Looked up from germline, CDR1 is SGHNT and CDR2 is YENEEA. V lost 8 bases to trimming and J lost 7 bases, with 9 bases between them. This CDR3 spans 11 amino acids. The CDR3 here is CASSKGNEQFF. The CDR3 coding sequence is TGTGCCAGCTCCAAGGGGAATGAGCAGTTCTTC.

This chain links TRBV6-1 with TRBJ2-7; 10 bases are shared with TRBD1. V dropped 2 bases and J dropped 3; count of bases not matched to a gene: 7. This CDR3 is 16 amino acids long. CDR1 MNHNS and CDR2 SASEGT come from the germline V gene. CDR3 nucleotide sequence: TGTGCCAGCAGTGAAAGACAGGGGGCGTCCCTCTACGAGCAGTACTTC. Its protein is CASSERQGASLYEQYF.

This rearrangement joins TRBV30 to TRBJ1-1, with TRBD1 identical over 8 bases. CDR3 length: 13 amino acids. Germline V gene lookup returns CDR1 GTSNPN and CDR2 SVGIG (reference sequence). The V and J ends lost 2 bases and 1 base, in that order; junction bases with no gene match: 0. This CDR3 is CAWSQGANTEAFF. The CDR3 nucleotides read TGTGCCTGGAGTCAGGGGGCGAACACTGAAGCTTTCTTT.

The gene calls are TRBV4-3 and TRBJ1-2, with D maybe TRBD1 (5 bases). The V and J ends lost 4 bases and 4 bases respectively, with 16 bases between them. The CDR3 is made up of 15 amino acids. The germline gives CDR1 LGHNA, CDR2 YSLEER. CDR3: CASSPTGEGSYGYTF. DNA for the CDR3: TGCGCCAGCAGCCCAACGGGGGAGGGTAGCTATGGCTACACCTTC.

The chain carries TRBV4-2 and TRBJ2-6; 8 bases line up with TRBD1. Germline values: CDR1 LGHNA, CDR2 YNFKEQ. The junction had 5 bases not matched to a gene; V was cut back by 1 base and J by 3 bases. This CDR3 spans 17 amino acids. The DNA for the CDR3 is TGTGCCAGCAGCCAAGCGGACAGGGCCAATGGGGCCAACGTCCTGACTTTC. Protein: CASSQADRANGANVLTF.